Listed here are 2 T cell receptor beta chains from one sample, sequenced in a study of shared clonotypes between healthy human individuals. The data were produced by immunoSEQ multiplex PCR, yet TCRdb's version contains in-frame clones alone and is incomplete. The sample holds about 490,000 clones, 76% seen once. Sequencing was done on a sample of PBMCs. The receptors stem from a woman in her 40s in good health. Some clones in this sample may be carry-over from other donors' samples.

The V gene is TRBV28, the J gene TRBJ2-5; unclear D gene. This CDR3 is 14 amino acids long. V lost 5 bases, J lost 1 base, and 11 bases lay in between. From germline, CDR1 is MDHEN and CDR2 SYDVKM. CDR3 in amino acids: CASSPLDTQETQYF. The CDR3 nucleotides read TGTGCCAGCAGTCCCTTAGACACCCAAGAGACCCAGTACTTC.

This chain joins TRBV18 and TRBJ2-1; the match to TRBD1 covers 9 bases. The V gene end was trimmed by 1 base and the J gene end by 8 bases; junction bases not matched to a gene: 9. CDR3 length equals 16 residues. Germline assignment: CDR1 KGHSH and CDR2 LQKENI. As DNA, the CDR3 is TGTGCCAGCTCACCACTAGAGACAGGGGGGTCGGATGAGCAGTTCTTC. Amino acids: CASSPLETGGSDEQFF.